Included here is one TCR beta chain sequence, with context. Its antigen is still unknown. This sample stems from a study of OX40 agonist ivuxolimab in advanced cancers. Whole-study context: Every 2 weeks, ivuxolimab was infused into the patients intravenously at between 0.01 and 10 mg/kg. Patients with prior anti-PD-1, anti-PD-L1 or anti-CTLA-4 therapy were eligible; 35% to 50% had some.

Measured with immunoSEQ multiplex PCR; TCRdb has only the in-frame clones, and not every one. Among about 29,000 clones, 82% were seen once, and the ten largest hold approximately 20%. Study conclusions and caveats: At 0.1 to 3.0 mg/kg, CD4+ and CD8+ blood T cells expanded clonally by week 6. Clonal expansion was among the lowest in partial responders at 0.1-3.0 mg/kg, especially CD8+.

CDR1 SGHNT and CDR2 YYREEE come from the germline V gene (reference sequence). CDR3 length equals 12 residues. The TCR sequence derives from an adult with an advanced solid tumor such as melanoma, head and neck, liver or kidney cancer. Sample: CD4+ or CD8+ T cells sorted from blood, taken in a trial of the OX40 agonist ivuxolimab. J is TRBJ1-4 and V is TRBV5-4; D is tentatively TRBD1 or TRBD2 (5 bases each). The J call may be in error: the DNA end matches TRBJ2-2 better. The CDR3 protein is CASSLGPRELFF. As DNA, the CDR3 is TGTGCCAGCAGCCTGGGACCTCGGGAGCTGTTTTTT.